The clone carrying this TCR beta chain has at least ten counts. What it binds is not known. The data derive from a study of T cells in Graves' hyperthyroidism and ophthalmopathy. PBMCs were obtained from under 13 ml fresh peripheral blood. Study observations and caveats: Using 13 V-J features, a model discriminated ophthalmopathy from stable hyperthyroidism.

V lost 11 bases, J lost 5 bases, and 12 bases lay in between. Germline V gene data show CDR1 as LGHDT and CDR2 as YNNKEL (reference sequence). The length of the CDR3 is 11 residues. It was RNA transcripts that yielded the amplified TCR beta CDR3 regions. A set of HTBI primers served as the primers for a first-round RT-PCR of the TCR CDR3. TCRdb processed the multiplex PCR reads anew with MiXCR; each CDR3 protein has one entry. There are hundreds of thousands of distinct CDR3 sequences in the sample; roughly 13% occur only once, and less than 10% lies in the top ten. The gene calls are TRBV3-1 and TRBJ2-5; D perhaps matches TRBD2 (5 bases). The sample comprised blood. The sequence derives from a woman between 18 and 29 years old with Graves' hyperthyroidism. The CDR3 region has the DNA TGTGCCTCCGGCCGCGGGGAGACCCAGTACTTC. Translated: CASGRGETQYF.